This entry lists 23 T cell receptor beta chains sequenced from one sample in a study of molecular identifiers for immune sequencing clone quantification. TCRdb re-derived calls from the PCR reads in MiXCR, one entry per CDR3 protein. The sample contains about 640,000 distinct CDR3 sequences, 15% to 20% of which appear only once. The sequenced sample consisted of naive CD8+ T cells from blood, with Jurkat cell RNA spiked in. As for subset: FACS-sorted CD8+CD4-CCR7+CD45RA+ naive T cells. All receptors come from a human donor in good health. Some libraries in this study had Jurkat cell RNA spiked in.

The chain links TRBV7-6 to TRBJ2-7; no clear D. The ends were cut back, 3 bases at V and 2 bases at J, with 11 bases in the middle. Germline V gene sequence: CDR1 SGHVS, CDR2 FNYEAQ. The CDR3 sequence is 14 residues long. Here the CDR3 reads CASSFGADTYEQYF. CDR3 in DNA: TGTGCCAGCAGCTTCGGTGCAGATACCTACGAGCAGTACTTC.

This clonotype occurred many times. The chain employs TRBV10-3 and TRBJ2-7; 7 positions agree with TRBD2. The CDR3 consists of 11 residues. CDR1 ENHRY and CDR2 SYGVKD come from the germline V gene. V shed 9 bases, J shed 2 bases, and the junction held 1 base outside the gene matches. CDR3 bases: TGTGCCATTGGGGGGGCCTACGAGCAGTACTTC. It translates to CAIGGAYEQYF.

Worth noting for this clonotype: Since a much larger clone is just one base distant, this may be a read error. The rearrangement links TRBV7-9 to TRBJ2-7; D is ambiguous. V lost 0 bases, J lost 3 bases, and 9 bases lay in between. Germline CDR1 is SEHNR and CDR2 is FQNEAQ (reference sequence). This CDR3 spans 14 amino acids. The CDR3 sequence: CASSLAPASYEQYF. DNA for the CDR3: TGTGCCAGCAGCTTAGCGCCAGCTAGCTACGAGCAGTACTTC.

This clonotype was counted at least ten times. V usage is TRBV18 and J usage is TRBJ2-6; weak D call: TRBD1 (5 bases). Trimming removed 4 bases from V and 2 bases from J, with 6 bases in between. This CDR3 has 14 amino acids. The germline gives CDR1 KGHSH, CDR2 LQKENI. The CDR3 region is CASSQGPGANVLTF. CDR3 nucleotide sequence: TGTGCCAGCTCACAGGGGCCTGGGGCCAACGTCCTGACTTTC.

The chain joins TRBV20-1 to TRBJ2-3; 7 nucleotides line up with TRBD1. Germline V gene sequence: CDR1 DFQATT, CDR2 SNEGSKA (reference sequence). The V segment lost 0 bases and the J segment 2 bases; nucleotides outside the gene matches: 8. This CDR3 contains 16 residues. The CDR3 here is CSARENRGTSTDTQYF. As DNA, the CDR3 is TGCAGTGCTAGAGAAAACAGGGGAACGTCCACAGATACGCAGTATTTT.

This clonotype has only a few counts. V and J are TRBV24-1 and TRBJ2-2, with 8 bases lining up with TRBD1. CDR3 length: 13 amino acids. V dropped 12 bases and J dropped 5; count of bases not matched to a gene: 7. Per the germline V gene, CDR1 is KGHDR and CDR2 is SFDVKD. The CDR3 loop reads CASGQGATGELFF. The CDR3 nucleotides read TGTGCCTCTGGACAGGGAGCGACCGGGGAGCTGTTTTTT.

In its sample, this clonotype was seen a few times. Being one base from a much bigger clone, this may be a read error. This is likely a read error, given that the CDR3 carries no conserved phenylalanine or tryptophan at its end. V gene TRBV2 combines with J gene TRBJ2-2; D not certain. The CDR3 runs to 15 residues. Trimming left V 3 bases short and J 1 base short, with 9 bases between. From germline, CDR1 is SNHLY and CDR2 FYNNEI. CDR3 residues: CASSDTQENTGELFS. CDR3 nucleotides: TGTGCCAGCAGTGATACCCAGGAGAACACCGGGGAGCTGTTTTCT.

This clonotype was detected many times. V and J are TRBV7-9 and TRBJ2-5; 9 bases align to TRBD1. V lost 4 bases to trimming and J lost 4 bases; unmatched junction nucleotides: 4. Germline CDR1 SEHNR, CDR2 FQNEAQ (reference sequence). The CDR3 extends over 14 amino acids. The CDR3 DNA is TGTGCCAGCAGCTCGGGACAGGGTATAGAGACCCAGTACTTC. As protein: CASSSGQGIETQYF.

This clonotype was seen many times. The rearrangement joins TRBV20-1 to TRBJ2-7; unclear D gene. Germline V gene data show CDR1 as DFQATT and CDR2 as SNEGSKA (reference sequence). This CDR3 comprises 13 residues. V lost 0 bases, J lost 1 base, and 7 bases lay in between. The CDR3 loop reads CSAREAGSYEQYF. CDR3 nucleotides: TGCAGTGCTAGAGAGGCAGGTTCCTACGAGCAGTACTTC.

This clonotype was seen many times. The germline gene is not matched at one end of the junction; a read error may be the cause. This chain links TRBV7-9 with TRBJ1-1; D not certain. Germline assignment: CDR1 SEHNR and CDR2 FQNEAQ (reference sequence). CDR3 length: 12 amino acids. CDR3 region: CASSLSNTEAFF. In DNA form, the CDR3 reads TGCGCCAGCAGCTTGTCGAACACTGAAGCTTTCTTT.

V usage is TRBV20-1 and J usage is TRBJ2-1; 8 bases agree with TRBD2. This CDR3 contains 16 residues. The germline V gene encodes CDR1 DFQATT and CDR2 SNEGSKA (reference sequence). V lost 4 bases to trimming and J lost 6 bases; unmatched junction nucleotides: 14. CDR3 nucleotides: TGCAGTGCTATATTCCGTACCAGCGGGAGAGTCAATGAGCAGTTCTTC. Encoded protein: CSAIFRTSGRVNEQFF.

This clonotype was observed at least ten times. The J gene is TRBJ1-5, the V gene TRBV9; 10 bases match TRBD1. The CDR3 loop spans 16 amino acids. The J segment lost 5 bases and the V segment lost 4 bases, leaving 9 bases of the junction unmatched. Germline CDR1 is SGDLS and CDR2 is YYNGEE. The CDR3 DNA sequence: TGTGCCAGCAGCCCTGGGACAGGGGTTGTCGATCAGCCCCAGCATTTT. Translated, it gives CASSPGTGVVDQPQHF.

As to this clonotype: A much larger clonotype is one base distant, so this may be a read error. The gene calls are TRBV28 and TRBJ2-7; no clear D. Germline V gene lookup returns CDR1 MDHEN and CDR2 SYDVKM. The CDR3 contains 17 residues. This chain's CDR3 is CANSRPPPAGFSYEQYF. CDR3 DNA: TGTGCCAACAGTCGGCCCCCTCCGGCAGGCTTCTCCTACGAGCAGTACTTC. Together with reference TRBV28 and TRBJ2-7, the CDR3 gives the full variable domain: DVKVTQSSRYLVKRTGEKVFLECVQDMDHENMFWYRQDPGLGLRLIYFSYDVKMKEKGDIPEGYSVSREKKERFSLILESASTNQTSMYLCANSRPPPAGFSYEQYFGPGTRLTVT.

This rearrangement joins TRBV12-5 to TRBJ2-3; D ambiguous. Germline-derived CDR1 and CDR2 are LGHNT and FRNRAP. The V end lost 1 base, the J end lost 0 bases, and 26 bases lay between the germline ends. The CDR3 covers 21 residues. Here the CDR3 reads CASGLALSVAGHRRSTDTQYF. The CDR3 DNA sequence: TGTGCTAGTGGTTTGGCGCTAAGTGTCGCAGGCCATAGGAGAAGCACAGATACGCAGTATTTT. Complete variable domain (other parts from reference TRBV12-5 and TRBJ2-3): DARVTQTPRHKVTEMGQEVTMRCQPILGHNTVFWYRQTMMQGLELLAYFRNRAPLDDSGMPKDRFSAEMPDATLATLKIQPSEPRDSAVYFCASGLALSVAGHRRSTDTQYFGPGTRLTVL.

In its sample, this clonotype was seen many times. The CDR3 bases are TGTGCCAGCAGCCTATTCGACGGGGTAGGAACTGAAGCTTTCTTT. Amino acids: CASSLFDGVGTEAFF. The chain is built from TRBV14 and TRBJ1-1, with D unresolved. Germline V lookup: CDR1 SGHDN, CDR2 FVKESK. Trimming pared 4 bases from V and 5 bases from J, leaving 17 bases between. This CDR3 contains 15 residues.

This clonotype was detected ten times or more. The rearrangement joins TRBV4-1 to TRBJ2-3; 8 nucleotides align to TRBD1. Germline assignment: CDR1 MGHRA and CDR2 YSYEKL. This CDR3 has 15 amino acids. J lost 3 bases, V lost 5 bases, and 7 bases had no gene match. The CDR3 reads CASSTGTGDTDTQYF. The DNA of the CDR3 is TGCGCCAGCAGCACCGGGACAGGTGATACAGATACGCAGTATTTT.

Only a few counts were recorded for this clonotype. V and J are TRBV29-1 and TRBJ2-7, with D possibly being TRBD2 (6 bases). The CDR3 has 14 residues. Germline CDR1 SQVTM, CDR2 ANQGSEA. V was shortened by 1 base and J by 1 base, with 11 bases between the two germline ends. The CDR3 coding sequence is TGCAGCGTTGAAGCGTTGGAGGGTTCCTACGAGCAGTACTTC. It is translated as CSVEALEGSYEQYF.

This clonotype has at least ten counts. The chain uses TRBV6-6 and TRBJ2-2, with D unclear. Deletions cut 11 bases from V and 6 bases from J, with 13 bases between. This CDR3 has 12 residues. Germline V lookup: CDR1 MNHNY, CDR2 SVGAGI (reference sequence). CDR3: CAASWMPGELFF. DNA for the CDR3: TGTGCCGCCAGCTGGATGCCCGGGGAGCTGTTTTTT.

Ten or more counts support this clonotype. CDR3 in amino acids: CASSQWLNSPLHF. The CDR3 nucleotides are TGTGCCAGCAGCCAGTGGTTGAATTCACCCCTCCACTTT. V is TRBV12-3 or TRBV12-4 and J is TRBJ1-6; unclear D gene. The CDR3 consists of 13 residues. The V gene lost 6 bases and the J gene lost 7 bases, with 10 bases spanning the gap.

This clonotype was seen many times. The V and J genes are TRBV5-1 and TRBJ2-7; possible D gene TRBD2, 6 bases. The CDR3 is 16 amino acids. Trimming left V 0 bases short and J 1 base short, with 14 bases between. CDR1 SGHRS and CDR2 YFSETQ come from the germline V gene. The CDR3 bases are TGCGCCAGCAGCTTGGGATTCCGCGGGGCATCCTACGAGCAGTACTTC. It specifies CASSLGFRGASYEQYF.

This clonotype has more than one count but fewer than ten. A junction end diverges from the germline sequence, so it may reflect a read error. Here the CDR3 reads CASSRGTSGSRETQYF. The CDR3 DNA reads TGTGCTAGCAGCCGTGGGACTAGCGGGAGCAGGGAGACCCAGTACTTC. The chain recombines TRBV7-7 with TRBJ2-5; 14 bases match TRBD2. The CDR3 totals 16 residues. CDR1 is SSHAT and CDR2 is FNYEAQ in the germline V gene (reference sequence).

The CDR3 protein is CASSPITPEGWGYEQYF. CDR3 DNA: TGTGCCAGCAGTCCCATCACCCCCGAAGGGTGGGGGTACGAGCAGTACTTC. The rearrangement links TRBV27 to TRBJ2-7, with D tentatively TRBD1 or TRBD2 (5 bases each). V dropped 5 bases and J dropped 4 bases, with 24 bases sitting between them. In germline, CDR1 is MNHEY, CDR2 SMNVEV (reference sequence). CDR3 length: 17 amino acids.

The chain has TRBV27 and TRBJ2-1; TRBD2 might be the D (6 bases). Germline CDR1 and CDR2: MNHEY and SMNVEV (reference sequence). The CDR3 totals 15 residues. V shed 5 bases and J shed 4 bases, with 15 bases lying between them. As DNA, the CDR3 is TGTGCCAGCAGTCAAAGCGGGCACCTGTACAATGAGCAGTTCTTC. It is translated as CASSQSGHLYNEQFF.